A single sample is the source of the 17 T cell receptor beta chains below, sequenced in a study of T cell responses to AZD1222 COVID-19 vaccine. TCRdb's table, derived via immunoSEQ multiplex PCR, lists solely in-frame clones and lacks some. The table includes roughly 200,000 clones, about 86% detected once. Specimen: peripheral blood, collected on day 0 of AZD1222 vaccination. All receptors come from an adult in good health.

This chain connects TRBV4-3 to TRBJ1-4; perhaps TRBD1 as D (6 bases). With 0 bases removed from V and 2 bases from J, the gap between germline ends came to 22 bases. The CDR3 is 20 amino acids. Germline CDR1 reads LGHNA; CDR2 reads YSLEER. The CDR3 sequence is CASSQDPLSGTKGTNEKLFF. CDR3 in DNA: TGCGCCAGCAGCCAAGATCCCCTCTCGGGGACAAAGGGTACTAATGAAAAACTGTTTTTT.

The chain employs TRBV7-2 and TRBJ1-5; D gene ambiguous. Germline V CDR1 and CDR2: SGHTA, FQGNSA. This CDR3 spans 13 amino acids. The V end lost 6 bases, the J end lost 3 bases, and 9 bases lay between the germline ends. This chain's CDR3 is CASSLHINQPQHF. The CDR3 DNA is TGTGCCAGCAGTCTCCACATCAATCAGCCCCAGCATTTT.

This rearrangement joins TRBV6-5 to TRBJ2-1; maybe TRBD1 (5 bases). Germline V gene lookup returns CDR1 MNHEY and CDR2 SVGAGI. The V and J ends lost 5 bases and 14 bases respectively, with 13 bases between them. CDR3 size: 11 residues. In DNA form, the CDR3 reads TGTGCCAGCAGTCGTACAGGAGAGGAGTTCTTC. Protein product: CASSRTGEEFF.

V and J are TRBV7-9 and TRBJ1-2; the match to TRBD1 covers 7 bases. Trimming took 3 bases from V and 1 from J; bases not matched to a gene: 5. Germline-derived CDR1 and CDR2 are SEHNR and FQNEAQ (reference sequence). This CDR3 spans 15 amino acids. The CDR3 DNA reads as TGTGCCAGCAGCTTGACAGGGAAAGTTAACTATGGCTACACCTTC. Translated, it gives CASSLTGKVNYGYTF.

In DNA, the CDR3 is TGTGCCAGCAGCGCAATGGGGAATGAAAAACTGTTTTTT. Translating gives CASSAMGNEKLFF. The rearrangement uses TRBV4-2 and TRBJ1-4, with unresolved D. This CDR3 region has 13 residues. Germline-derived CDR1 and CDR2 are LGHNA and YNFKEQ. The V gene lost 5 bases and the J gene lost 5 bases, with 9 bases spanning the gap.

The gene calls are TRBV7-7 and TRBJ2-1, with 11 bases that match TRBD2. Germline V gene data show CDR1 as SSHAT and CDR2 as FNYEAQ (reference sequence). This CDR3 is 19 amino acids long. The V and J ends lost 1 base and 0 bases, in that order; junction bases with no gene match: 8. The CDR3, as DNA: TGTGCCAGCAGCTTAGTACTAGCGGGGGAAAGTTCCTCCTACAATGAGCAGTTCTTC. Translated: CASSLVLAGESSSYNEQFF. The full variable domain, with the rest looked up from reference TRBV7-7 and TRBJ2-1, is GAGVSQSPRYKVTKRGQDVTLRCDPISSHATLYWYQQALGQGPEFLTYFNYEAQPDKSGLPSDRFSAERPEGSISTLTIQRTEQRDSAMYRCASSLVLAGESSSYNEQFFGPGTRLTVL.

The V call is TRBV2, the J call TRBJ2-1, with a weak D call TRBD2 (5 bases). V was shortened by 7 bases and J by 0 bases, with 10 bases between the two germline ends. In germline, CDR1 is SNHLY, CDR2 FYNNEI. CDR3 length: 14 residues. The CDR3 DNA follows: TGTGCCAGCATCACGGGGAACTCCTACAATGAGCAGTTCTTC. Encoded protein: CASITGNSYNEQFF.

V and J are TRBV2 and TRBJ2-1; D perhaps matches TRBD1 (6 bases). This CDR3 contains 15 residues. CDR1 and CDR2 from the germline V gene are SNHLY and FYNNEI. Trimming removed 4 bases at V and 0 bases at J, with 10 bases between. CDR3 residues: CASSGQASSYNEQFF. The CDR3 coding sequence is TGTGCCAGCAGTGGACAGGCTAGCTCCTACAATGAGCAGTTCTTC.

The count of this clone is one. The chain joins TRBV7-8 to TRBJ2-5, with unresolved D. This CDR3 is 14 amino acids long. In germline, CDR1 is SGHVS, CDR2 FQNEAQ. Trimming left V 2 bases short and J 1 base short, with 8 bases between. This CDR3 is CASSLIQVQETQYF. The CDR3 bases are TGTGCCAGCAGCTTAATCCAGGTCCAAGAGACCCAGTACTTC.

This clone was detected once. The V and J genes are TRBV2 and TRBJ2-7, with D possibly matching TRBD1 (6 bases). The germline CDR1 and CDR2 sequences are SNHLY and FYNNEI. Trimming pared 6 bases from V and 0 bases from J, leaving 15 bases between. The CDR3 has 15 residues. The CDR3 sequence is CASSEDSPSSYEQYF. The CDR3 DNA reads TGTGCCAGCAGCGAGGACAGCCCGAGCTCCTACGAGCAGTACTTC.

V usage is TRBV6-2 or TRBV6-3 and J usage is TRBJ2-1; D uncertain. The germline CDR1 and CDR2 sequences are MNHEY and SVGEGT. The V end lost 2 bases, the J end lost 9 bases, and 5 bases lay between the germline ends. This CDR3 has 11 amino acids. The CDR3 DNA reads TGTGCCAGCAGTTACCGCAGTGAGCAGTTCTTC. Translating gives CASSYRSEQFF.

The sample holds a few counts of this clone. The genes are TRBV28 and TRBJ2-1; 9 bases map to TRBD1. Germline-derived CDR1 and CDR2 are MDHEN and SYDVKM. V was clipped by 5 bases and J by 6 bases; unmatched bases: 8. The CDR3 sequence is 15 residues long. The CDR3 reads CASSPGQGSFNEQFF. CDR3 nucleotides: TGTGCCAGCAGTCCGGGACAGGGAAGCTTCAATGAGCAGTTCTTC.

The rearrangement joins TRBV7-9 to TRBJ2-4, with TRBD2 as a possible D gene (5 bases). Trimming removed 1 base from V and 8 bases from J, with 6 bases in between. The CDR3 is made up of 12 amino acids. CDR1 is SEHNR, CDR2 FQNEAQ, per germline (reference sequence). This chain's CDR3 is CASSLVGDIQYF. In nucleotides, the CDR3 is TGTGCCAGCAGCTTAGTCGGGGACATTCAGTACTTC.

This CDR3 reads CASSPDRGELFF. The CDR3 nucleotides are TGTGCCAGCAGTCCGGACCGAGGGGAGCTGTTTTTT. The V and J genes are TRBV6-1 and TRBJ2-2; D not certain. The V gene lost 5 bases and the J gene lost 8 bases, with 9 bases spanning the gap. CDR1 is MNHNS, CDR2 SASEGT, per germline. The CDR3 has 12 residues.

This clone showed up just once. DNA of the CDR3: TGTGCCAGCCGCGGGGGAACCTACGAGCAGTACTTC. It encodes CASRGGTYEQYF. V and J are TRBV28 and TRBJ2-7; TRBD2 matches at 7 bases. Trimming removed 8 bases from V and 2 bases from J; junction bases left unmatched: 3. The CDR3 is 12 residues long. Germline CDR1 is MDHEN and CDR2 is SYDVKM.

The chain uses TRBV29-1 and TRBJ2-2, with D possibly matching TRBD1 (5 bases). CDR1 and CDR2 from the germline V gene are SQVTM and ANQGSEA. CDR3 length: 13 amino acids. V shed 6 bases and J shed 3 bases, with 11 bases lying between them. The chain's CDR3 is CSVDSRDTGELFF. CDR3 DNA: TGCAGCGTAGATTCCAGGGACACCGGGGAGCTGTTTTTT.

The chain uses TRBV7-3 and TRBJ1-1, with 7 bases identical to TRBD1. The junction had 9 bases not matched to a gene; V was cut back by 5 bases and J by 0 bases. The CDR3 runs 16 residues. From germline, CDR1 is SGHTA and CDR2 FQGTGA. CDR3 coding DNA: TGTGCCAGCAGCCCCTACCCTCAGGGGGTGAACACTGAAGCTTTCTTT. Amino acids: CASSPYPQGVNTEAFF.